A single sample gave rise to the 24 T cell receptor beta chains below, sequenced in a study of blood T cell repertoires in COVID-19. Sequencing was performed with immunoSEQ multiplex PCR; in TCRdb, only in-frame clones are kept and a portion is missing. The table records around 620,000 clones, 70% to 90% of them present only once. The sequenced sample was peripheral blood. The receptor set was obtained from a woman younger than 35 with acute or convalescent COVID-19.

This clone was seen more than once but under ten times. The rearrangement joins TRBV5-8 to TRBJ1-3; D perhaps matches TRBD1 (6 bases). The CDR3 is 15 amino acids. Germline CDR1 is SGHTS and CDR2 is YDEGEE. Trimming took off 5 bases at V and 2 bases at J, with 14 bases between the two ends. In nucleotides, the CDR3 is TGTGCCAGCAGGCGCGGACAGTGGGCTGGAAACACCATATATTTT. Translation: CASRRGQWAGNTIYF.

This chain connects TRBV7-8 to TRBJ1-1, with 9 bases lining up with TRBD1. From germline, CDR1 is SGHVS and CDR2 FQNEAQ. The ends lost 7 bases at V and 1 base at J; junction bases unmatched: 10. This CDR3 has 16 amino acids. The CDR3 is CASTLPVGQGNTEAFF. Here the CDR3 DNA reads TGTGCCAGCACCCTCCCAGTGGGACAGGGGAACACTGAAGCTTTCTTT.

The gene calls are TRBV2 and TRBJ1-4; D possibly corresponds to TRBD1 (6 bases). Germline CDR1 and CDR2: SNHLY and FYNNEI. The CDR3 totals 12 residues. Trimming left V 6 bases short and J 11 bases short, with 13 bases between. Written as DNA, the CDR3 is TGTGCCAGCAGCCCTCAGGGGTCTAAACTGTTTTTT. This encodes CASSPQGSKLFF.

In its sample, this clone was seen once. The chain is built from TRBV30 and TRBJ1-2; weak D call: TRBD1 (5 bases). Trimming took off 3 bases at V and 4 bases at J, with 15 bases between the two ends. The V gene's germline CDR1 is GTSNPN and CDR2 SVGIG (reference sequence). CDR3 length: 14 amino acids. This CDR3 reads CAWSPLTVSYGYTF. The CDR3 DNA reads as TGTGCCTGGAGCCCTTTGACAGTTAGCTATGGCTACACCTTC. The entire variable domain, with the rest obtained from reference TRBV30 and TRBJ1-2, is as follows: SQTIHQWPATLVQPVGSPLSLECTVEGTSNPNLYWYRQAAGRGLQLLFYSVGIGQISSEVPQNLSASRPQDRQFILSSKKLLLSDSGFYLCAWSPLTVSYGYTFGSGTRLTVV.

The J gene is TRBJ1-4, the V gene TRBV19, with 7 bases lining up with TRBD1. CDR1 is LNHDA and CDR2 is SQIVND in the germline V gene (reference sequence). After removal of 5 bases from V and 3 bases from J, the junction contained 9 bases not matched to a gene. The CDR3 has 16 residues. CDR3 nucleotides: TGTGCCAGTAGTCAGTCCCGGGACAGAGCTAATGAAAAACTGTTTTTT. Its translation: CASSQSRDRANEKLFF.

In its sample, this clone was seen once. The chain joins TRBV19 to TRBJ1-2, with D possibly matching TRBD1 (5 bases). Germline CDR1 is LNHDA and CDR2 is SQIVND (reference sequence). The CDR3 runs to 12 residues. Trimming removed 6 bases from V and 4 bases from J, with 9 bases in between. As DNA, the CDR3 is TGTGCCAGTAGGATGGGGGGCTATGGCTACACCTTC. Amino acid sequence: CASRMGGYGYTF.

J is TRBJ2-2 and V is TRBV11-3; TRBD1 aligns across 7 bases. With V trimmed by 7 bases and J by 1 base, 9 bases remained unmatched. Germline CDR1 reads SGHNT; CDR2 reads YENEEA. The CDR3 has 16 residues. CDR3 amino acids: CASTTQGEQNTGELFF. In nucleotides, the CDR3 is TGTGCCAGCACCACTCAGGGGGAACAGAACACCGGGGAGCTGTTTTTT.

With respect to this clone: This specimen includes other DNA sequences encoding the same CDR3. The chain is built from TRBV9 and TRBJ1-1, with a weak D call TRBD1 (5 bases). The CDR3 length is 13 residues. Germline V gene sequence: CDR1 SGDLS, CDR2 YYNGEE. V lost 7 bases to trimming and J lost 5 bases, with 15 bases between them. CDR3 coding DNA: TGTGCCAGCTCCGGGACGGGGGGGACTGAAGCTTTCTTT. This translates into CASSGTGGTEAFF.

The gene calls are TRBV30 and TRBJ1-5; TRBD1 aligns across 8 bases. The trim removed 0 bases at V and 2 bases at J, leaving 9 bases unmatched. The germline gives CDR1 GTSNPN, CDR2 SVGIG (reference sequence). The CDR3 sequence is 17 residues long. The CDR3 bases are TGTGCCTGGAGTGTACGAGGGGCAGGGGGCCGCAATCAGCCCCAGCATTTT. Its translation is CAWSVRGAGGRNQPQHF.

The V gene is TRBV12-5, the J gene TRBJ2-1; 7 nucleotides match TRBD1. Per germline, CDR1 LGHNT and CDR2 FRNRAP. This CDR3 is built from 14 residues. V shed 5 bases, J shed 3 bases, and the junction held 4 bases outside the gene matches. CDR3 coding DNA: TGTGCTAGTGGTCCAGGGACAGTCTACAATGAGCAGTTCTTC. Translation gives CASGPGTVYNEQFF.

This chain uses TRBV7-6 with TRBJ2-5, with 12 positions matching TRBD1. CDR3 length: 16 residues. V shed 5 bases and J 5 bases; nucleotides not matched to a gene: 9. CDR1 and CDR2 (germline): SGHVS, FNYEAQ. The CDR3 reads CASSPGTGGAGETQYF. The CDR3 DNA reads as TGTGCCAGCAGCCCTGGGACAGGGGGCGCGGGGGAGACCCAGTACTTC.

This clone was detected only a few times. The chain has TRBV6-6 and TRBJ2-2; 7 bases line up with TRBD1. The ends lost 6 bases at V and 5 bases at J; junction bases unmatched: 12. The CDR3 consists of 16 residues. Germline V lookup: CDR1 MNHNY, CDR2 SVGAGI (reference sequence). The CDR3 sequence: CASSWGPDRSTGELFF. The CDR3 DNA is TGTGCCAGCAGCTGGGGTCCGGACAGGTCAACCGGGGAGCTGTTTTTT.

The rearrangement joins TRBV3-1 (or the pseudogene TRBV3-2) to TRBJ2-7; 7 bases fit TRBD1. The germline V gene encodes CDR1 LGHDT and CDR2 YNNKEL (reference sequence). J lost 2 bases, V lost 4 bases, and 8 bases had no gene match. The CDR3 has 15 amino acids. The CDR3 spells CASSLARQGAYEQYF. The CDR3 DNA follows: TGTGCCAGCAGCCTCGCGAGACAGGGAGCCTACGAGCAGTACTTC.

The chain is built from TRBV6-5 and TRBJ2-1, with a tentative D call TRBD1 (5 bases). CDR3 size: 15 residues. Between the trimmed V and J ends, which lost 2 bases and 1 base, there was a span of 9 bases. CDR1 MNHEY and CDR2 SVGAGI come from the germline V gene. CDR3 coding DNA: TGTGCCAGCAGTTACCTGCAGGGTTCCTACAATGAGCAGTTCTTC. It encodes CASSYLQGSYNEQFF.

The CDR3 DNA reads TGTGCCACCAGGACTACGGGGGTACTGTTCTACGAGCAGTACTTC. Translating gives CATRTTGVLFYEQYF. This chain connects TRBV24-1 to TRBJ2-7, with D perhaps matching TRBD2 (6 bases). Trimming took 7 bases from V and 3 from J, leaving 18 bases between them. This CDR3 spans 15 amino acids. Germline-derived CDR1 and CDR2 are KGHDR and SFDVKD.

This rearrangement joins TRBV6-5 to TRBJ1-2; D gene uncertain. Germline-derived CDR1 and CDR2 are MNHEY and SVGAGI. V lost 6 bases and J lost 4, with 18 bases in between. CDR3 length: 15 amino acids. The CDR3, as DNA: TGTGCCAGCAGCCCCCGACACGGCAGAACCTATGGCTACACCTTC. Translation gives CASSPRHGRTYGYTF.

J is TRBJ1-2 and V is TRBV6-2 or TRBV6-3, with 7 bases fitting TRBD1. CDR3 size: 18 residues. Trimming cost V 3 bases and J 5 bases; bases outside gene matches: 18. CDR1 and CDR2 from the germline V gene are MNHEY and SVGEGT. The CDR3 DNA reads TGTGCCAGCAGTTATCGTCTATGGAGGGGGCGGATGGGGTATGGCTACACCTTC. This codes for CASSYRLWRGRMGYGYTF.

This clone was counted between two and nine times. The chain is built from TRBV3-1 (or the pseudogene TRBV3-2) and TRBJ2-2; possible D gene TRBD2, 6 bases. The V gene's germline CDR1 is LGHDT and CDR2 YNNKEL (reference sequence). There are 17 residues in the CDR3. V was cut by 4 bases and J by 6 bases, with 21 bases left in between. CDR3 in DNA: TGTGCCAGCAGCCTCCTTATAACGGGGGAAGGGGCCGGGGAGCTGTTTTTT. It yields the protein CASSLLITGEGAGELFF.

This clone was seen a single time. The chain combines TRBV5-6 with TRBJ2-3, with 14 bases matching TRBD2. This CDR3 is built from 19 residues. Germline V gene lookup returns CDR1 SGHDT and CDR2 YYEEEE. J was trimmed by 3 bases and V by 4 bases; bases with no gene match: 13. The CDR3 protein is CASSPGGLAGAPETDTQYF. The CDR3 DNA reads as TGTGCCAGCAGCCCGGGGGGACTAGCGGGGGCCCCTGAGACAGATACGCAGTATTTT.

CDR3 protein: CASSLNSGLGYGYTF. CDR3 coding DNA: TGTGCCAGCAGCTTAAATTCAGGGCTGGGCTATGGCTACACCTTC. The chain recombines TRBV7-2 with TRBJ1-2; TRBD1 might be the D (5 bases). Germline CDR1 and CDR2: SGHTA and FQGNSA. CDR3 length equals 15 residues. V lost 2 bases and J 4 bases, leaving 14 bases between the germline ends.

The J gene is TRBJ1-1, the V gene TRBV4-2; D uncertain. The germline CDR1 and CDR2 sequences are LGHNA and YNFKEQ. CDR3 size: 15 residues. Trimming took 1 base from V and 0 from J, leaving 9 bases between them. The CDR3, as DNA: TGTGCCAGCAGCCAAGGGGGAGCGATGAACACTGAAGCTTTCTTT. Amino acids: CASSQGGAMNTEAFF.

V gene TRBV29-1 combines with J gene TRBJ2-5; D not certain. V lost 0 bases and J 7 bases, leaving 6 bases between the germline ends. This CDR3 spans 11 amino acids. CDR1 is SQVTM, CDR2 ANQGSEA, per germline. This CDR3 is CSVEDRSTQYF. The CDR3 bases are TGCAGCGTTGAAGATCGGTCGACCCAGTACTTC.

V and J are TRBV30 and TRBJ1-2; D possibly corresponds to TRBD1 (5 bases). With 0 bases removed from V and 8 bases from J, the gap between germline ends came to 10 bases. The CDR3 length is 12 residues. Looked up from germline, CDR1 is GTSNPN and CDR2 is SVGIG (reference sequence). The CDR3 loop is CAWSVRGSGYTF. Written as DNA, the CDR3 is TGTGCCTGGAGTGTGCGGGGCTCGGGCTACACCTTC.

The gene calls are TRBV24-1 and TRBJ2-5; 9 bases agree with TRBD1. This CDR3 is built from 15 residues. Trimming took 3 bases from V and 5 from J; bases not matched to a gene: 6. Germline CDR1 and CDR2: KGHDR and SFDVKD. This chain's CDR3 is CATSDVGTGWETQYF. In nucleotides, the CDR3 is TGTGCCACCAGTGATGTGGGGACAGGGTGGGAGACCCAGTACTTC.